This paragraph covers one T cell receptor (beta chain) sequence. Its specificity is unknown. From germline, CDR1 is SQVTM and CDR2 ANQGSEA. Trimming removed 4 bases from V and 11 bases from J; junction bases left unmatched: 15. The CDR3 contains 15 residues. The method was immunoSEQ multiplex PCR; TCRdb's version includes in-frame clones alone and lacks a portion of them. The sample lists under 95,000 clones, 94% occurring once. These data originate in a study of cytomegalovirus exposure and HLA in healthy donors. Broader study findings: There were approximately 150 TCR beta chains listed as cytomegalovirus-associated.

This chain uses TRBV29-1 with TRBJ1-4; 8 bases match TRBD1. The sequenced sample was PBMCs. The sequence was collected from a woman aged 18-29 years in good health and CMV-seronegative. The CDR3 here is CSVALNSGGPTKLFF. CDR3 coding DNA: TGCAGCGTTGCCCTTAATTCAGGGGGCCCTACGAAACTGTTTTTT. Full variable domain (rest looked up from reference TRBV29-1 and TRBJ1-4): SAVISQKPSRDICQRGTSLTIQCQVDSQVTMMFWYRQQPGQSLTLIATANQGSEATYESGFVIDKFPISRPNLTFSTLTVSNMSPEDSSIYLCSVALNSGGPTKLFFGSGTQLSVL.